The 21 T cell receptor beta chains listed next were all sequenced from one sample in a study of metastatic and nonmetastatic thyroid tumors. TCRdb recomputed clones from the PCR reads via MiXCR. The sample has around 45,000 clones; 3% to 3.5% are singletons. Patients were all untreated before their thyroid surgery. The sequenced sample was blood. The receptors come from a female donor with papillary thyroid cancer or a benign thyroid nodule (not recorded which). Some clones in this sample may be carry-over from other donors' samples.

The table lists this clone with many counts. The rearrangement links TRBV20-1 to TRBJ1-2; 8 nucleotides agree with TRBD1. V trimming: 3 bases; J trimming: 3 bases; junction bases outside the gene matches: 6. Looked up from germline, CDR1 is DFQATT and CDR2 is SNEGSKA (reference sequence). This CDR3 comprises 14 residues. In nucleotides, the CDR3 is TGCAGTGCTAGGGTGACAGGGGAGGACTATGGCTACACCTTC. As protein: CSARVTGEDYGYTF.

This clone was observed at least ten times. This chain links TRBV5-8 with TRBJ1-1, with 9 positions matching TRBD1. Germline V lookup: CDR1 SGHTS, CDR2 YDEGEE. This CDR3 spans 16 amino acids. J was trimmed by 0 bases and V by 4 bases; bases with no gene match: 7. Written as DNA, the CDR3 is TGTGCCAGCAGCCCCGGACAGGGGAGGATGAACACTGAAGCTTTCTTT. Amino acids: CASSPGQGRMNTEAFF. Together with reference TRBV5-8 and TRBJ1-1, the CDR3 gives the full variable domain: EAGVTQSPTHLIKTRGQQATLRCSPISGHTSVYWYQQALGLGLQFLLWYDEGEERNRGNFPPRFSGRQFPNYSSELNVNALELEDSALYLCASSPGQGRMNTEAFFGQGTRLTVV.

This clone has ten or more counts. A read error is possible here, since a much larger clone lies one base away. CDR3 in amino acids: CASGPQLQAAYNEQLF. The CDR3 nucleotides read TGTGCTAGTGGTCCCCAACTACAAGCTGCCTACAATGAGCAGCTCTTC. The chain combines TRBV12-5 with TRBJ2-1, with unresolved D. The CDR3 is 16 amino acids. Germline loops: CDR1 LGHNT, CDR2 FRNRAP.

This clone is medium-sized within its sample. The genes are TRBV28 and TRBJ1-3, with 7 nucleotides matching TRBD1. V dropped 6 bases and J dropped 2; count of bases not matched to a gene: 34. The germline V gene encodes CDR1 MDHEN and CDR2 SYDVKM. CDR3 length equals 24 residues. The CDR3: CASSPRTGSRRDRARRGPGNTIYF. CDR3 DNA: TGTGCCAGCAGCCCTCGTACGGGCTCCCGCCGGGACAGAGCGCGTCGAGGGCCTGGAAACACCATATATTTT. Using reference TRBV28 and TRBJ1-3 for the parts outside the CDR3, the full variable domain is DVKVTQSSRYLVKRTGEKVFLECVQDMDHENMFWYRQDPGLGLRLIYFSYDVKMKEKGDIPEGYSVSREKKERFSLILESASTNQTSMYLCASSPRTGSRRDRARRGPGNTIYFGEGSWLTVV.

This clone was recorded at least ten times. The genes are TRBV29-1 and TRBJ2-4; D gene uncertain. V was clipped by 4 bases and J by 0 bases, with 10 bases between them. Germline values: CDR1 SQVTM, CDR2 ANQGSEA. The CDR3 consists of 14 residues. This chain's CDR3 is CSVGEGLAKNIQYF. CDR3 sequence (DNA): TGCAGCGTTGGGGAAGGTTTAGCCAAAAACATTCAGTACTTC.

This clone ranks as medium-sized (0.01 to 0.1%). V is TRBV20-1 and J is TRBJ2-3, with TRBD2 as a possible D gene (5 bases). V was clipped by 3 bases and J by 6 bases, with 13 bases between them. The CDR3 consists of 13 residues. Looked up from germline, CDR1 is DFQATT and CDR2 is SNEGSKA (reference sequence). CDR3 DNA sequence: TGCAGTGCTAGTGTGCGGGCTGGGGATACGCAGTATTTT. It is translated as CSASVRAGDTQYF.

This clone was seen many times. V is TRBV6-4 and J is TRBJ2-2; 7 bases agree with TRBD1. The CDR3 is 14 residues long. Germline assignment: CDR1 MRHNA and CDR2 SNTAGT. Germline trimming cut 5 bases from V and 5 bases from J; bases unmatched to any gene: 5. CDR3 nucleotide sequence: TGTGCCAGCAGTTTCCGACAGGGAACCGGGGAGCTGTTTTTT. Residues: CASSFRQGTGELFF.

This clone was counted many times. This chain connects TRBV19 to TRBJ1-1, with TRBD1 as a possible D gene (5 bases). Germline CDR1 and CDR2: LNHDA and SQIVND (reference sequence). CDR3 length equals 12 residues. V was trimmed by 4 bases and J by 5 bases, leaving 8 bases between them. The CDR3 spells CASSSWGTEAFF. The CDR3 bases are TGTGCCAGTAGTAGCTGGGGGACTGAAGCTTTCTTT.

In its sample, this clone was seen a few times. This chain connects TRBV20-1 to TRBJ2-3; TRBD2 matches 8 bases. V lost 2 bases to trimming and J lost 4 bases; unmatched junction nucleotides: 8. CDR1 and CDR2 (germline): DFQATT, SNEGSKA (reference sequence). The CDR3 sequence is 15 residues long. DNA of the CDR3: TGCAGTGCTAGATGGGCGGGAGGAGAGGCAGATACGCAGTATTTT. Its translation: CSARWAGGEADTQYF.

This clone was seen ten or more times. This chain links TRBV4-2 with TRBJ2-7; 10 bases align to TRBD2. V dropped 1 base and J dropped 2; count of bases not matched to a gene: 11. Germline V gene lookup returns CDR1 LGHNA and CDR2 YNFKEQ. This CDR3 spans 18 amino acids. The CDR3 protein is CASSQAGIAGGFTYEQYF. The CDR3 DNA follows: TGTGCCAGCAGCCAAGCAGGTATAGCGGGAGGCTTTACCTACGAGCAGTACTTC.

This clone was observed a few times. CDR3 region: CASSFGTQETQYF. The DNA of the CDR3 is TGTGCCAGCAGCTTCGGGACCCAAGAGACCCAGTACTTC. This chain connects TRBV7-6 to TRBJ2-5; D could derive from TRBD1 or TRBD2 (5 bases each). Germline CDR1 SGHVS, CDR2 FNYEAQ. Trimming shortened V by 3 bases and J by 1 base, and 6 bases separated the two germline ends. This CDR3 comprises 13 residues.

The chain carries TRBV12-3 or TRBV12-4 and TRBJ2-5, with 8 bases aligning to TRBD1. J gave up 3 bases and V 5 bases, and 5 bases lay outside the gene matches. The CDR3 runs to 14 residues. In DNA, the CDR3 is TGTGCCAGCAGTCGACAGGGGACGGAAGAGACCCAGTACTTC. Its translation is CASSRQGTEETQYF.

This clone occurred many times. Here the CDR3 DNA reads TGTGCCAGCAGCCTCACGCAACAGGGGGCGGCTTTCTTT. This gives the protein CASSLTQQGAAFF. This rearrangement joins TRBV7-3 to TRBJ1-1; 9 nucleotides match TRBD1. Germline V gene lookup returns CDR1 SGHTA and CDR2 FQGTGA. Trimming at V came to 5 bases and at J to 11 bases, leaving 9 bases not matched to a gene. The CDR3 sequence is 13 residues long.

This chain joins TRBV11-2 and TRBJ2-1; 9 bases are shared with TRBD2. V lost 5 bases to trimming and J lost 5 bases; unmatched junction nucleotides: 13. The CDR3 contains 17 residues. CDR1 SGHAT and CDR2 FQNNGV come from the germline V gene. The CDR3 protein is CASSTAEVAGANNEQFF. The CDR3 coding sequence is TGTGCCAGCAGCACGGCGGAGGTAGCGGGAGCGAACAATGAGCAGTTCTTC.

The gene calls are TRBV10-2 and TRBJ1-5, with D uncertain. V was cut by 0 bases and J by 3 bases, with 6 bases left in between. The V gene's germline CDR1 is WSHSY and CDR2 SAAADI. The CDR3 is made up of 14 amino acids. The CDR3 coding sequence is TGCGCCAGCAGTGAGTCGGACGTCAATCAGCCCCAGCATTTT. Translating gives CASSESDVNQPQHF.

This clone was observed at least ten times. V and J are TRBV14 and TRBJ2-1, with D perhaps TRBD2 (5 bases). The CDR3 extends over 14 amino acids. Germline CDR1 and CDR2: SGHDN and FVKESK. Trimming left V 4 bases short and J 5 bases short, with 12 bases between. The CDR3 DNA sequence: TGTGCCAGCAGCCCCGGGGATCAGGACAATGAGCAGTTCTTC. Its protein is CASSPGDQDNEQFF. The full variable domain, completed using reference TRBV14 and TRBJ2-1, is EAGVTQFPSHSVIEKGQTVTLRCDPISGHDNLYWYRRVMGKEIKFLLHFVKESKQDESGMPNNRFLAERTGGTYSTLKVQPAELEDSGVYFCASSPGDQDNEQFFGPGTRLTVL.

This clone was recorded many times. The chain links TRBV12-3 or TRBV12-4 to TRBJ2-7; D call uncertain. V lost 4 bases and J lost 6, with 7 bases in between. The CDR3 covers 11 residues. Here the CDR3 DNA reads TGTGCCAGCAGTTCCGAGAGCGAGCAGTACTTC. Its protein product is CASSSESEQYF.

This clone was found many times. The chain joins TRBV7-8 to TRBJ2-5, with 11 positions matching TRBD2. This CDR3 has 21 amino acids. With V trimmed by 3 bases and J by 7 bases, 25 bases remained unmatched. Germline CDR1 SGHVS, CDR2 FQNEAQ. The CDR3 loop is CASSFSVVGTSGSTRKRTQYF. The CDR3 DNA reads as TGTGCCAGCAGCTTTTCGGTCGTCGGTACTAGCGGGAGTACTCGAAAACGGACCCAGTACTTC.

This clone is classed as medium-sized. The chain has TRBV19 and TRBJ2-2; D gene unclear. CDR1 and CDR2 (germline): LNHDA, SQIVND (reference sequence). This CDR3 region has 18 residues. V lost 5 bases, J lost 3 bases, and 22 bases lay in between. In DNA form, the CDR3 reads TGTGCCAGTAGTCCCCCTTCCCCCATAGCCTCCCACACCGGGGAGCTGTTTTTT. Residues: CASSPPSPIASHTGELFF. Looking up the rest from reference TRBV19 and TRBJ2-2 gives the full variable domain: DGGITQSPKYLFRKEGQNVTLSCEQNLNHDAMYWYRQDPGQGLRLIYYSQIVNDFQKGDIAEGYSVSREKKESFPLTVTSAQKNPTAFYLCASSPPSPIASHTGELFFGEGSRLTVL.

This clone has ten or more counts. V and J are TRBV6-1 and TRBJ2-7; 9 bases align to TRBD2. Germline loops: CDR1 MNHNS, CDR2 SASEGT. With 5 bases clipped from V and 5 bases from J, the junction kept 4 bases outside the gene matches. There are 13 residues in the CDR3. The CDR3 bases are TGTGCCAGCAGTATCGAGCGGGAGGACGAGCAGTACTTC. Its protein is CASSIEREDEQYF.

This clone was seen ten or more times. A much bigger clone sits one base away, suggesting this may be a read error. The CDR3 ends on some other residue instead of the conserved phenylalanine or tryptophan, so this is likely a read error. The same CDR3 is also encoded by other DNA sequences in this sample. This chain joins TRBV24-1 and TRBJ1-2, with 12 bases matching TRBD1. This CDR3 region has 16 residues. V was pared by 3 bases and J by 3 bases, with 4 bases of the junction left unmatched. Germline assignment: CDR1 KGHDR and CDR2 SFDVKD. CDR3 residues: CATSDRGQGADYGYTS. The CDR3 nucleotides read TGTGCCACCAGTGATAGGGGACAGGGGGCGGACTATGGCTACACCTCC.